The 10 T cell receptor beta chains listed next were all sequenced from one sample in a study of blood T cell repertoires in COVID-19. Clones were read by immunoSEQ multiplex PCR, and TCRdb kept only the in-frame ones, dropping some. The table shows 25,000 to 30,000 clones, with roughly 80% occurring only once. Sequenced: peripheral blood. Receptors originate from a woman in her seventies with acute or convalescent COVID-19.

The gene calls are TRBV12-3 or TRBV12-4 and TRBJ1-1; no clear D gene. V was pared by 2 bases and J by 0 bases, with 4 bases between. The CDR3 extends over 13 amino acids. CDR3 bases: TGTGCCAGCAGTTTAATCATGAACACTGAAGCTTTCTTT. Translation: CASSLIMNTEAFF.

The chain couples TRBV19 to TRBJ1-3, with 11 bases identical to TRBD1. V lost 10 bases and J lost 7; bases outside the gene matches: 6. This CDR3 is built from 13 residues. CDR1 is LNHDA and CDR2 is SQIVND in the germline V gene (reference sequence). The CDR3 coding sequence is TGTGCCACAGGACAGGGGGCGTCCAACACCATATATTTT. It yields the protein CATGQGASNTIYF.

The chain links TRBV27 to TRBJ2-2, with D maybe TRBD2 (6 bases). The CDR3 contains 13 residues. Germline CDR1 reads MNHEY; CDR2 reads SMNVEV (reference sequence). Trimming removed 3 bases at V and 6 bases at J, with 8 bases between. The CDR3 is CASSFGRPGELFF. The CDR3 DNA reads TGTGCCAGCAGTTTTGGGAGGCCCGGGGAGCTGTTTTTT.

The genes are TRBV10-1 and TRBJ2-1, with 7 bases fitting TRBD2. With V trimmed by 2 bases and J by 10 bases, 2 bases remained unmatched. Per the germline V gene, CDR1 is WNHNN and CDR2 is SYGVQD (reference sequence). This CDR3 spans 12 amino acids. The chain's CDR3 is CASSEASGEQFF. DNA for the CDR3: TGCGCCAGCAGTGAGGCTAGCGGAGAGCAGTTCTTC.

The V call is TRBV4-2, the J call TRBJ2-3; D possibly corresponds to TRBD1 (6 bases). The CDR3 totals 14 residues. CDR1 and CDR2 (germline): LGHNA, YNFKEQ. Trimming removed 7 bases at V and 2 bases at J, with 13 bases between. Written as DNA, the CDR3 is TGTGCCAGCACCGGGACACTCGACACAGATACGCAGTATTTT. This gives the protein CASTGTLDTDTQYF.

The J gene is TRBJ1-4, the V gene TRBV3-1 (or the pseudogene TRBV3-2); 8 bases align to TRBD1. The CDR3 is made up of 14 amino acids. The trim removed 4 bases at V and 5 bases at J, leaving 3 bases unmatched. In germline, CDR1 is LGHDT, CDR2 YNNKEL (reference sequence). Here the CDR3 reads CASSPGTGNEKLFF. The CDR3 region has the DNA TGTGCCAGCAGCCCCGGGACAGGCAATGAAAAACTGTTTTTT.

The chain joins TRBV7-3 to TRBJ1-3; a weak D match, TRBD1 (5 bases). Germline V lookup: CDR1 SGHTA, CDR2 FQGTGA. The CDR3 has 14 amino acids. V dropped 0 bases and J dropped 8 bases, with 11 bases sitting between them. The CDR3 DNA sequence: TGTGCCAGCAGCTTAACGAGTGGAGGGGACACCATATATTTT. This translates into CASSLTSGGDTIYF.

The rearrangement joins TRBV5-1 to TRBJ2-2; 8 positions match TRBD2. Trimming removed 0 bases from V and 4 bases from J; junction bases left unmatched: 8. CDR1 is SGHRS and CDR2 is YFSETQ in the germline V gene. This CDR3 contains 17 residues. The CDR3 loop is CASSLVSGSTVTGELFF. In DNA form, the CDR3 reads TGCGCCAGCAGCTTGGTGAGCGGGAGTACCGTCACCGGGGAGCTGTTTTTT.

This clone was recorded only once. The chain employs TRBV6-1 and TRBJ1-3; 7 bases are shared with TRBD1. The CDR3 sequence is 15 residues long. With V trimmed by 1 base and J by 3 bases, 3 bases remained unmatched. The V gene's germline CDR1 is MNHNS and CDR2 SASEGT. The CDR3: CASSEGGTVGNTIYF. CDR3 bases: TGTGCCAGCAGTGAAGGGGGGACAGTTGGAAACACCATATATTTT.

This clone was seen a handful of times. The chain uses TRBV3-1 (or the pseudogene TRBV3-2) and TRBJ1-3; the D gene is possibly TRBD1 (6 bases). The V gene lost 4 bases and the J gene lost 2 bases, with 18 bases spanning the gap. In germline, CDR1 is LGHDT, CDR2 YNNKEL (reference sequence). The CDR3 spans 17 residues. The CDR3 DNA sequence: TGTGCCAGCAGCCCAGGGGTTGATGGGTTTCCTGGAAACACCATATATTTT. It encodes CASSPGVDGFPGNTIYF.